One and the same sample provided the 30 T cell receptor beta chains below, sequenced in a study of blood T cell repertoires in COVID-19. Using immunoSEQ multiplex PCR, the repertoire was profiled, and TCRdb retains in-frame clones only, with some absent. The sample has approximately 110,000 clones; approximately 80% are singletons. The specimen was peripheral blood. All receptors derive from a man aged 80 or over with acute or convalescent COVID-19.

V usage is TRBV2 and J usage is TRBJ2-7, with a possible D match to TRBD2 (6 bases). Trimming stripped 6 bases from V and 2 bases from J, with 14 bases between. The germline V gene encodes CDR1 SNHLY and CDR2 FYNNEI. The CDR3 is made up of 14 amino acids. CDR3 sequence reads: CASSFTGLPYEQYF. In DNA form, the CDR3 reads TGTGCCAGCAGCTTTACGGGACTTCCCTACGAGCAGTACTTC.

The DNA for the CDR3 is TGTGCCAGTAGTATAGATCAGGGGGTAGGGGAGACCCAGTACTTC. Translating gives CASSIDQGVGETQYF. This chain links TRBV19 with TRBJ2-5, with 7 bases matching TRBD1. This CDR3 is 15 amino acids long. The germline gives CDR1 LNHDA, CDR2 SQIVND (reference sequence). With 0 bases clipped from V and 5 bases from J, the junction kept 6 bases outside the gene matches.

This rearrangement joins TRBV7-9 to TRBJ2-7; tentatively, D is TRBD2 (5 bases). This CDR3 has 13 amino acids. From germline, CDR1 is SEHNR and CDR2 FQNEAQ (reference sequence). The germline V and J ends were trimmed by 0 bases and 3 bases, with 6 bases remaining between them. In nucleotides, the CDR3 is TGTGCCAGCAGCTTAGCAGGGAGCTACGAGCAGTACTTC. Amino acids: CASSLAGSYEQYF. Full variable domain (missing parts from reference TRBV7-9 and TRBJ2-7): DTGVSQNPRHKITKRGQNVTFRCDPISEHNRLYWYRQTLGQGPEFLTYFQNEAQLEKSRLLSDRFSAERPKGSFSTLEIQRTEQGDSAMYLCASSLAGSYEQYFGPGTRLTVT.

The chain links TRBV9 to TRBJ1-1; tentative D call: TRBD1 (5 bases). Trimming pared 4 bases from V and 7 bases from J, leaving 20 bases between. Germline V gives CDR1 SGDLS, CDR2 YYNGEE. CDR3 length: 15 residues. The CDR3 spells CASSPSGTWGSEAFF. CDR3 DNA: TGTGCCAGCAGCCCCTCAGGGACTTGGGGCAGTGAAGCTTTCTTT.

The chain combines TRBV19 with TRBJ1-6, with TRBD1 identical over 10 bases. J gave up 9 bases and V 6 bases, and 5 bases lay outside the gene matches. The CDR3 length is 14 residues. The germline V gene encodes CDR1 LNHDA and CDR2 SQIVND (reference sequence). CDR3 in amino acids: CASRTGTGASPLHF. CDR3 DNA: TGTGCCAGTAGGACCGGGACAGGGGCTTCACCCCTCCACTTT.

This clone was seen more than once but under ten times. CDR3 residues: CAWSRQGYNSPLHF. The CDR3 coding sequence is TGTGCCTGGAGCCGACAGGGATATAATTCACCCCTCCACTTT. The rearrangement links TRBV30 to TRBJ1-6, with 7 bases that match TRBD1. This CDR3 is 14 amino acids long. The V segment lost 3 bases and the J segment 4 bases; nucleotides outside the gene matches: 3. Germline V lookup: CDR1 GTSNPN, CDR2 SVGIG (reference sequence). Supplemented by reference TRBV30 and TRBJ1-6, the full variable domain reads SQTIHQWPATLVQPVGSPLSLECTVEGTSNPNLYWYRQAAGRGLQLLFYSVGIGQISSEVPQNLSASRPQDRQFILSSKKLLLSDSGFYLCAWSRQGYNSPLHFGNGTRLTVT.

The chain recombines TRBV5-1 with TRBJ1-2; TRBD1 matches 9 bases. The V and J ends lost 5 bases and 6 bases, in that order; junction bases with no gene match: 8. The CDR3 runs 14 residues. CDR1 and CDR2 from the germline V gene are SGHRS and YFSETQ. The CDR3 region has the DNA TGCGCCAGCAGTTCGCCGGGACAGGGAAATGGCTACACCTTC. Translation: CASSSPGQGNGYTF.

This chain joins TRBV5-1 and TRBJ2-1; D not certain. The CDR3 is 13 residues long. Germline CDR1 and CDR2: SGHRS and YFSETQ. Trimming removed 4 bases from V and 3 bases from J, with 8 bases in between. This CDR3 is CASSPGSYNEQFF. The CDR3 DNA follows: TGCGCCAGCAGCCCAGGAAGCTACAATGAGCAGTTCTTC.

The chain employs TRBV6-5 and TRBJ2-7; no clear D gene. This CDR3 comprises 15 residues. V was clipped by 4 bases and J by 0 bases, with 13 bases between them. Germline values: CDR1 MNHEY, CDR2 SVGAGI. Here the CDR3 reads CASSLSQVLSYEQYF. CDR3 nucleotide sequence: TGTGCCAGCAGTTTGTCCCAGGTTCTCTCCTACGAGCAGTACTTC.

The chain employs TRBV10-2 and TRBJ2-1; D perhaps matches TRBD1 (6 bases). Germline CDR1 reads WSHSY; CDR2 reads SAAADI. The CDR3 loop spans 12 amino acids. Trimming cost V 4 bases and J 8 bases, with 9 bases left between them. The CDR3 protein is CASSATGHEQFF. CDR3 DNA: TGCGCCAGCAGTGCTACAGGGCATGAGCAGTTCTTC.

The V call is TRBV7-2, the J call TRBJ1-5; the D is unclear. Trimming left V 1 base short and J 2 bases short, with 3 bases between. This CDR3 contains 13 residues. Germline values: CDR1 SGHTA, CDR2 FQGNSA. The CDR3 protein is CASSLVGNQPQHF. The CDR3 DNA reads TGTGCCAGCAGCTTAGTCGGCAATCAGCCCCAGCATTTT. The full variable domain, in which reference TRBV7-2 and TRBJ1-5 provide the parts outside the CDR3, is GAGVSQSPSNKVTEKGKDVELRCDPISGHTALYWYRQSLGQGLEFLIYFQGNSAPDKSGLPSDRFSAERTGGSVSTLTIQRTQQEDSAVYLCASSLVGNQPQHFGDGTRLSIL.

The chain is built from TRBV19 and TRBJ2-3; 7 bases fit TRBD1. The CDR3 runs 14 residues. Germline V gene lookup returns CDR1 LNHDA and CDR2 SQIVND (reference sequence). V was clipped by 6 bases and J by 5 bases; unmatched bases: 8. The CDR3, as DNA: TGTGCCAGTAGCACAGGGGAATCTCTAGATACGCAGTATTTT. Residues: CASSTGESLDTQYF.

CDR3 amino acids: CASSLTWNRGVRQYF. DNA of the CDR3: TGTGCCAGTAGTCTTACCTGGAACAGGGGGGTGAGGCAGTACTTC. The rearrangement links TRBV19 to TRBJ2-7; TRBD1 agrees at 8 bases. Losses at the gene ends were 5 bases for V and 9 bases for J; bases not matched to a gene: 15. The CDR3 consists of 15 residues. CDR1 is LNHDA, CDR2 SQIVND, per germline (reference sequence).

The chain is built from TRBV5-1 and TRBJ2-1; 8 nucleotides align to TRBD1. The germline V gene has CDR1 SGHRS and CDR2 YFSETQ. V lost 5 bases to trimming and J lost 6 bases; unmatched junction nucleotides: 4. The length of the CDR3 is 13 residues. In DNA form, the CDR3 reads TGCGCCAGCAGTGGACAGGGTTTCAATGAGCAGTTCTTC. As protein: CASSGQGFNEQFF.

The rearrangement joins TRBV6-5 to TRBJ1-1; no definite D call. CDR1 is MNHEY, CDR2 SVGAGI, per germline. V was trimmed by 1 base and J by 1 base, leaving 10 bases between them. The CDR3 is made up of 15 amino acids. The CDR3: CASSYWAASNTEAFF. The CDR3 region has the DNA TGTGCCAGCAGTTACTGGGCAGCCTCGAACACTGAAGCTTTCTTT.

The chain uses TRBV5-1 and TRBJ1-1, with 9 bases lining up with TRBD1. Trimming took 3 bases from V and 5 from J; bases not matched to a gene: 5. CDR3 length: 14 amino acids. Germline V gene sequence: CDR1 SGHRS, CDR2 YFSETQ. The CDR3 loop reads CASSSLQGATEAFF. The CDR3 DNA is TGCGCCAGCAGCTCCCTACAGGGGGCAACTGAAGCTTTCTTT.

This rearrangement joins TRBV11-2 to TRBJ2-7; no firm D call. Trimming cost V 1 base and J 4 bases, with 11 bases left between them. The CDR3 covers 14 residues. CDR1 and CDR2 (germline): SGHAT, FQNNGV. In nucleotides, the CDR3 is TGTGCCAGCAGCTTAGTAACCCACTCTTACGAGCAGTACTTC. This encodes CASSLVTHSYEQYF.

The CDR3 DNA reads TGTGCCAGCAGCAGAGGACTAGAAGAGACCCAGTACTTC. Protein: CASSRGLEETQYF. The rearrangement uses TRBV7-8 and TRBJ2-5, with 7 bases identical to TRBD2. The V and J ends lost 5 bases and 3 bases, in that order; junction bases with no gene match: 3. The germline V gene encodes CDR1 SGHVS and CDR2 FQNEAQ. CDR3 length: 13 amino acids. The full variable domain, its missing parts supplied by reference TRBV7-8 and TRBJ2-5, is GAGVSQSPRYKVAKRGQDVALRCDPISGHVSLFWYQQALGQGPEFLTYFQNEAQLDKSGLPSDRFFAERPEGSVSTLKIQRTQQEDSAVYLCASSRGLEETQYFGPGTRLLVL.

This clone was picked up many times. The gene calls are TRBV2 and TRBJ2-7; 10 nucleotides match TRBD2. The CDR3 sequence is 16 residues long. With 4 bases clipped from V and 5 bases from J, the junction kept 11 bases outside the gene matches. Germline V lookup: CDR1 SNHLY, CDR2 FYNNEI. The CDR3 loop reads CASSVAASGSGHEQYF. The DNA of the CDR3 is TGTGCCAGCAGTGTGGCGGCTAGCGGGAGCGGCCACGAGCAGTACTTC.

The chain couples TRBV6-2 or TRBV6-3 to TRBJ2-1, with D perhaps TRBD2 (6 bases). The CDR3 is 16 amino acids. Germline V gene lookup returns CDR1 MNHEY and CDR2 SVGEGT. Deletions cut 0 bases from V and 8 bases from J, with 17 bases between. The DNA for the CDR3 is TGTGCCAGCAGTTACTCCACGAGCGGGTACAATGATGAGCAGTTCTTC. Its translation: CASSYSTSGYNDEQFF.

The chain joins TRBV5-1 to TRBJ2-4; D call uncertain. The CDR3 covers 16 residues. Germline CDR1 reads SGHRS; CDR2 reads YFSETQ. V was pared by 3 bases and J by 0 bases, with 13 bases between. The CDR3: CASSSTSSLAKNIQYF. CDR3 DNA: TGCGCCAGCAGCTCAACGTCATCACTAGCCAAAAACATTCAGTACTTC.

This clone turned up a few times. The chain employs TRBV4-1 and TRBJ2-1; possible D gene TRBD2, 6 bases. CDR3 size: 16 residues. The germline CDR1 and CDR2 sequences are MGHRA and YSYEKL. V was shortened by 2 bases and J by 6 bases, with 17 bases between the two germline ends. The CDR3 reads CASSQIGRDLGNEQFF. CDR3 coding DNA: TGCGCCAGCAGCCAAATAGGGCGGGATCTGGGCAATGAGCAGTTCTTC.

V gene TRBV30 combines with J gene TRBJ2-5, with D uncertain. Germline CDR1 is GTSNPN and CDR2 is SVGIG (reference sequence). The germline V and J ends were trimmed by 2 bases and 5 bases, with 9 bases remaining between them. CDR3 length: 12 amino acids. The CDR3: CAWSFMEETQYF. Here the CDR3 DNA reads TGTGCCTGGAGTTTTATGGAGGAGACCCAGTACTTC.

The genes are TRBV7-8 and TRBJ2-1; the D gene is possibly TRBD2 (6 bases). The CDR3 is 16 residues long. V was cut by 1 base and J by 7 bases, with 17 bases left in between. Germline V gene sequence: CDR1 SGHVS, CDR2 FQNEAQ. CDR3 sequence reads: CASSLVSGVRPNEQFF. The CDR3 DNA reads TGTGCCAGCAGCTTAGTCTCGGGAGTCAGGCCAAATGAGCAGTTCTTC.

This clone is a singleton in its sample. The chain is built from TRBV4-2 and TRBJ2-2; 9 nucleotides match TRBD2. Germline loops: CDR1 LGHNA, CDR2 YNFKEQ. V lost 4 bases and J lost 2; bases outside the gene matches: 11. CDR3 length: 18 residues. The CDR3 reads CASSPPPGLATNTGELFF. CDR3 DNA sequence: TGTGCCAGCAGCCCGCCCCCTGGACTAGCGACTAACACCGGGGAGCTGTTTTTT.

CDR3 DNA: TGCGCCAGCAGCTTTAGCGGGACTGGCTACAATGAGCAGTTCTTC. Translating gives CASSFSGTGYNEQFF. The gene calls are TRBV5-1 and TRBJ2-1; the match to TRBD2 covers 8 bases. This CDR3 is 15 amino acids long. Germline-derived CDR1 and CDR2 are SGHRS and YFSETQ. V was clipped by 2 bases and J by 3 bases; unmatched bases: 4.

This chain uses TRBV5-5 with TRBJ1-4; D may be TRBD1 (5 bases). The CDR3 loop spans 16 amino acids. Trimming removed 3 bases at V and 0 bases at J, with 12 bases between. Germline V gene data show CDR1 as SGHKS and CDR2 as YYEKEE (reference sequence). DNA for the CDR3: TGTGCCAGCAGCTCACAACCAGGGTCAACTAATGAAAAACTGTTTTTT. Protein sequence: CASSSQPGSTNEKLFF.

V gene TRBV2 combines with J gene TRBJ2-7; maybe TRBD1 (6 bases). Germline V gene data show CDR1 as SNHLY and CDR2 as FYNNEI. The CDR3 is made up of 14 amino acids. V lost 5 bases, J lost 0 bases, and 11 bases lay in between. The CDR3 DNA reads TGTGCCAGCAGTTACCGGGACACCTCCTACGAGCAGTACTTC. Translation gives CASSYRDTSYEQYF.

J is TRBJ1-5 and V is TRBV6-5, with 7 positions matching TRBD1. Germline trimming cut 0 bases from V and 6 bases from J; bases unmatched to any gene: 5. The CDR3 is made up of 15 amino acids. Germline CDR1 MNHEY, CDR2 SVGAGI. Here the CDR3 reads CASSYSGGRGQPQHF. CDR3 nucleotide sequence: TGTGCCAGCAGTTACTCAGGGGGCCGGGGTCAGCCCCAGCATTTT.

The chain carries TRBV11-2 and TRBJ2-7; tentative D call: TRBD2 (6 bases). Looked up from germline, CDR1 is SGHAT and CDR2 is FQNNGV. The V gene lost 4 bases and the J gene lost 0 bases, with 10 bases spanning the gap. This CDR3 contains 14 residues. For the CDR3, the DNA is TGTGCCAGCAGCTCGGGACTCTTCTCCTACGAGCAGTACTTC. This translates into CASSSGLFSYEQYF.